These 21 T cell receptor beta chains came from one sample sequenced in a study of human T cells and chemical hapten exposure. TCRdb reprocessed the RACE reads with MiXCR, giving one entry per CDR3 protein. The sample includes roughly 260,000 distinct CDR3 sequences, over 8% of them seen just once. Time point specified: pre-sensitization, week 0. Treatment denoted: therapeutic diphenylcyclopropenone sensitization with weekly scalp DPC. The sample consisted of whole blood, taken in connection with sensitization to the hapten diphenylcyclopropenone (DPC). Receptor source: a woman in her forties with alopecia areata. Some clones in this sample may be carry-over from other donors' samples.

At least ten counts were recorded for this clonotype. The chain couples TRBV6-2 or TRBV6-3 to TRBJ1-1; D unresolved. The germline CDR1 and CDR2 sequences are MNHEY and SVGEGT. This CDR3 has 12 residues. Trimming removed 0 bases from V and 8 bases from J, with 7 bases in between. In DNA, the CDR3 is TGTGCCAGCAGTTACTCAATCGGGGAAGCTTTCTTT. This codes for CASSYSIGEAFF.

The rearrangement uses TRBV6-5 and TRBJ2-7; 8 nucleotides align to TRBD2. Germline-derived CDR1 and CDR2 are MNHEY and SVGAGI. The CDR3 consists of 17 residues. The V and J ends lost 1 base and 1 base, in that order; junction bases with no gene match: 9. CDR3 coding DNA: TGTGCCAGCAGTTACTTTCCGGGAGGGCCTACTTCCTACGAGCAGTACTTC. This encodes CASSYFPGGPTSYEQYF.

The J gene is TRBJ2-7, the V gene TRBV3-1, with a possible D match to TRBD1 (5 bases). Germline V lookup: CDR1 LGHDT, CDR2 YNNKEL (reference sequence). This CDR3 spans 15 amino acids. The V end lost 5 bases, the J end lost 2 bases, and 16 bases lay between the germline ends. DNA of the CDR3: TGTGCCAGCAGCGCCCGACAGATACAGACCTACGAGCAGTACTTC. Protein: CASSARQIQTYEQYF.

The chain couples TRBV5-1 to TRBJ1-2; D is ambiguous. The CDR3 is 16 residues long. Trimming left V 0 bases short and J 8 bases short, with 20 bases between. Germline CDR1 and CDR2: SGHRS and YFSETQ. The CDR3 region is CASSLVLSADGRGYTF. The CDR3 nucleotides read TGCGCCAGCAGCTTGGTATTATCGGCAGACGGACGCGGCTACACCTTC.

The chain couples TRBV4-3 to TRBJ2-1; 12 nucleotides align to TRBD2. Germline CDR1 reads LGHNA; CDR2 reads YSLEER. The CDR3 covers 16 residues. The ends lost 4 bases at V and 8 bases at J; junction bases unmatched: 9. The CDR3: CASSRGLAGSRDEQFF. As DNA, the CDR3 is TGCGCCAGCAGCCGAGGACTAGCGGGATCTAGGGATGAGCAGTTCTTC.

This clonotype was detected ten times or more. This chain links TRBV7-2 with TRBJ2-1; D gene unclear. The germline V gene has CDR1 SGHTA and CDR2 FQGNSA. V was clipped by 1 base and J by 9 bases, with 7 bases between them. The CDR3 consists of 12 residues. The CDR3 is CASSLGRSEQFF. For the CDR3, the DNA is TGTGCCAGCAGCTTAGGGCGCTCTGAGCAGTTCTTC.

This clonotype occurred a few times. The chain carries TRBV10-3 and TRBJ2-1, with D perhaps matching TRBD2 (5 bases). The CDR3 is 12 residues long. Germline loops: CDR1 ENHRY, CDR2 SYGVKD. V was pared by 2 bases and J by 8 bases, with 7 bases between. The CDR3 DNA reads as TGTGCCATCAGTGAGCGGGGAGATGAGCAGTTCTTC. This encodes CAISERGDEQFF.

The chain links TRBV5-1 to TRBJ2-7; 8 bases align to TRBD2. CDR3 length: 15 amino acids. CDR1 is SGHRS, CDR2 YFSETQ, per germline. The junction had 11 bases not matched to a gene; V was cut back by 3 bases and J by 6 bases. The CDR3 nucleotides read TGCGCCAGCAGCTCCACCTGGACTAGCCCGTCCGAGCAGTACTTC. This sequence encodes CASSSTWTSPSEQYF.

The rearrangement links TRBV5-1 to TRBJ2-1; 7 bases line up with TRBD1. The V gene end was trimmed by 2 bases and the J gene end by 5 bases; junction bases not matched to a gene: 7. The length of the CDR3 is 15 residues. Germline loops: CDR1 SGHRS, CDR2 YFSETQ. CDR3 amino acids: CASSFRDSQHNEQFF. In nucleotides, the CDR3 is TGCGCCAGCAGCTTCCGGGACAGTCAACACAATGAGCAGTTCTTC.

Only a few counts were recorded for this clonotype. The rearrangement joins TRBV3-1 to TRBJ2-5, with D tentatively TRBD1 (6 bases). The length of the CDR3 is 14 residues. With 6 bases removed from V and 2 bases from J, the gap between germline ends came to 13 bases. Germline V gene lookup returns CDR1 LGHDT and CDR2 YNNKEL (reference sequence). CDR3 protein: CASSQTGTQETQYF. DNA for the CDR3: TGTGCCAGCAGTCAGACCGGGACACAAGAGACCCAGTACTTC.

This clonotype appeared a few times. The rearrangement uses TRBV27 and TRBJ2-3; D uncertain. The CDR3 runs 14 residues. The germline V gene encodes CDR1 MNHEY and CDR2 SMNVEV (reference sequence). The V end was cut by 5 bases, the J end by 2 bases, with 11 bases between. The CDR3 DNA reads TGTGCCAGCAGTCCTTCCCATGTCACAGATACGCAGTATTTT. Its translation: CASSPSHVTDTQYF.

This clonotype appeared many times. V is TRBV29-1 and J is TRBJ2-3, with TRBD1 matching over 8 bases. The ends lost 6 bases at V and 3 bases at J; junction bases unmatched: 11. Germline CDR1 reads SQVTM; CDR2 reads ANQGSEA. CDR3 length: 15 residues. The CDR3 nucleotides read TGCAGCGTGTCGAGCTTCACAGGGGGGACAGATACGCAGTATTTT. Protein sequence: CSVSSFTGGTDTQYF.

The chain has TRBV20-1 and TRBJ2-7, with a possible D match to TRBD1 (6 bases). V was shortened by 5 bases and J by 5 bases, with 10 bases between the two germline ends. In germline, CDR1 is DFQATT, CDR2 SNEGSKA (reference sequence). The CDR3 spans 11 residues. The CDR3 sequence is CSAETGNEQYF. CDR3 nucleotides: TGCAGTGCTGAAACAGGGAACGAGCAGTACTTC.

In this sample, this clonotype turned up a few times. V is TRBV7-6 and J is TRBJ2-6; 8 positions agree with TRBD1. In germline, CDR1 is SGHVS, CDR2 FNYEAQ. The V and J ends lost 5 bases and 0 bases, in that order; junction bases with no gene match: 9. The CDR3 has 18 residues. In DNA form, the CDR3 reads TGTGCCAGCAGCCCCCGGGACAGGACCTTCTCTGGGGCCAACGTCCTGACTTTC. It codes for CASSPRDRTFSGANVLTF. The full variable domain, with the rest looked up from reference TRBV7-6 and TRBJ2-6, is GAGVSQSPRYKVTKRGQDVALRCDPISGHVSLYWYRQALGQGPEFLTYFNYEAQQDKSGLPNDRFSAERPEGSISTLTIQRTEQRDSAMYRCASSPRDRTFSGANVLTFGAGSRLTVL.

This clonotype was recorded a few times. CDR3 coding DNA: TGTGCCAGCAGCCCCGGACTAGCGAACTACAATGAGCAGTTCTTC. It encodes CASSPGLANYNEQFF. The V and J genes are TRBV11-1 and TRBJ2-1, with 9 bases identical to TRBD2. The length of the CDR3 is 15 residues. Germline-derived CDR1 and CDR2 are SGHAT and FQDESV (reference sequence). V was pared by 5 bases and J by 3 bases, with 5 bases of the junction left unmatched.

This clonotype was observed at least ten times. The chain joins TRBV5-1 to TRBJ2-5, with 9 bases aligning to TRBD2. The V gene's germline CDR1 is SGHRS and CDR2 YFSETQ. Losses at the gene ends were 5 bases for V and 3 bases for J; bases not matched to a gene: 8. CDR3 size: 15 residues. The CDR3 protein is CASSGFAGGEETQYF. The DNA for the CDR3 is TGCGCCAGCAGTGGATTCGCGGGAGGGGAAGAGACCCAGTACTTC.

This chain uses TRBV10-3 with TRBJ2-7, with D possibly being TRBD1 (6 bases). This CDR3 has 14 residues. Trimming stripped 7 bases from V and 6 bases from J, with 19 bases between. CDR1 ENHRY and CDR2 SYGVKD come from the germline V gene. The CDR3 DNA reads as TGTGCCATCAATTTATTAAGGGGGTCCGGCGAGCAGTACTTC. As protein: CAINLLRGSGEQYF.

The CDR3 spells CASSAGTRASQNIQYF. The CDR3 DNA sequence: TGTGCCAGCAGTGCCGGGACTAGAGCATCCCAAAACATTCAGTACTTC. V is TRBV25-1 and J is TRBJ2-4, with 8 nucleotides matching TRBD2. Unmatched junction bases numbered 10, after V lost 4 bases and J lost 5 bases. The CDR3 contains 16 residues. Per the germline V gene, CDR1 is MGHDK and CDR2 is SYGVNS. Using reference TRBV25-1 and TRBJ2-4 for the parts outside the CDR3, the full variable domain is EADIYQTPRYLVIGTGKKITLECSQTMGHDKMYWYQQDPGMELHLIHYSYGVNSTEKGDLSSESTVSRIRTEHFPLTLESARPSHTSQYLCASSAGTRASQNIQYFGAGTRLSVL.

This clonotype was observed a few times. The chain joins TRBV4-3 to TRBJ2-7; TRBD1 aligns across 7 bases. V shed 0 bases, J shed 3 bases, and the junction held 8 bases outside the gene matches. The V gene's germline CDR1 is LGHNA and CDR2 YSLEER. CDR3 length: 16 amino acids. As DNA, the CDR3 is TGCGCCAGCAGCCAAGATCTGGGGACAGCCGTCTACGAGCAGTACTTC. Encoded protein: CASSQDLGTAVYEQYF.

J is TRBJ2-1 and V is TRBV12-3 or TRBV12-4, with D tentatively TRBD2 (6 bases). This CDR3 is built from 13 residues. With 8 bases removed from V and 1 base from J, the gap between germline ends came to 9 bases. DNA of the CDR3: TGTGCCAGCCGGGACTTTTCCTACAATGAGCAGTTCTTC. Its protein product is CASRDFSYNEQFF.

A few counts support this clonotype. Likely a read error: the CDR3 ends without its conserved phenylalanine or tryptophan. The chain links TRBV5-1 to TRBJ2-3, with 8 bases aligning to TRBD2. In germline, CDR1 is SGHRS, CDR2 YFSETQ. The trim removed 2 bases at V and 1 base at J, leaving 3 bases unmatched. CDR3 size: 15 residues. The CDR3 DNA reads TGCGCCAGCAGCTTTAAGACTAGCGGCACAGATACGCAGTATTCT. Protein: CASSFKTSGTDTQYS.